The 22 T cell receptor beta chains in this list originate from one sample, sequenced in a study of shared clonotypes between healthy human individuals. Profiled with immunoSEQ multiplex PCR; TCRdb holds only in-frame clones, not every one. Of about 1.1 million clones listed, around 82% are singletons. The source material was memory CD4+ T cells from PBMCs. Documented subset: CD45RA-negative fraction. The receptors derive from a man aged 18 to 29 in good health. Some clones in this sample may be carry-over from other donors' samples.

This clone was found once. Distinct nucleotide sequences in the sample also encode this CDR3. The V call is TRBV7-9, the J call TRBJ1-5; D is perhaps TRBD1 (5 bases). Germline-derived CDR1 and CDR2 are SEHNR and FQNEAQ (reference sequence). V lost 1 base and J 6 bases, leaving 7 bases between the germline ends. The CDR3 runs 13 residues. CDR3 sequence: CASSLGGAQPQHF. Here the CDR3 DNA reads TGTGCCAGCAGCTTAGGCGGGGCTCAGCCCCAGCATTTT.

This clone has a handful of counts. The chain carries TRBV7-9 and TRBJ1-5, with a possible D match to TRBD1 (5 bases). This CDR3 is 18 amino acids long. Germline-derived CDR1 and CDR2 are SEHNR and FQNEAQ (reference sequence). Trimming cost V 4 bases and J 10 bases, with 29 bases left between them. CDR3 in amino acids: CASSSPASGTQRVEPQHF. The CDR3, as DNA: TGTGCCAGCAGCTCGCCCGCCTCCGGGACCCAAAGGGTCGAACCCCAGCATTTT.

The chain has TRBV28 and TRBJ2-5; D may be TRBD2 (5 bases). The ends were cut back, 8 bases at V and 1 base at J, with 14 bases in the middle. This CDR3 spans 14 amino acids. CDR1 and CDR2 (germline): MDHEN, SYDVKM. The DNA for the CDR3 is TGTGCCAGCCAGCTGGGAGCGGCCCAAGAGACCCAGTACTTC. It translates to CASQLGAAQETQYF.

This clone was recorded a few times. Other DNA sequences in the sample encode the same CDR3. The chain recombines TRBV6-6 with TRBJ1-3, with D tentatively TRBD1 (5 bases). CDR1 and CDR2 (germline): MNHNY, SVGAGI (reference sequence). Trimming took off 4 bases at V and 2 bases at J, with 6 bases between the two ends. CDR3 length: 13 residues. CDR3 protein: CASSLGAGNTIYF. Written as DNA, the CDR3 is TGTGCCAGCAGTTTGGGGGCTGGAAACACCATATATTTT.

This clone is a singleton in its sample. The genes are TRBV7-2 and TRBJ2-1; 8 nucleotides match TRBD1. Germline assignment: CDR1 SGHTA and CDR2 FQGNSA. This CDR3 spans 14 amino acids. The junction had 4 bases not matched to a gene; V was cut back by 2 bases and J by 7 bases. The CDR3 spells CASSLLQGGNEQFF. As DNA, the CDR3 is TGTGCCAGCAGCTTATTACAGGGGGGTAATGAGCAGTTCTTC. Supplemented by reference TRBV7-2 and TRBJ2-1, the full variable domain reads GAGVSQSPSNKVTEKGKDVELRCDPISGHTALYWYRQSLGQGLEFLIYFQGNSAPDKSGLPSDRFSAERTGGSVSTLTIQRTQQEDSAVYLCASSLLQGGNEQFFGPGTRLTVL.

The chain is built from TRBV27 and TRBJ1-2, with D possibly being TRBD1 (6 bases). The CDR3 is 14 residues long. In germline, CDR1 is MNHEY, CDR2 SMNVEV (reference sequence). Between the trimmed V and J ends, which lost 6 bases and 4 bases, there was a span of 15 bases. The CDR3 is CASSRGGQPYGYTF. The CDR3 coding sequence is TGTGCCAGCAGCCGAGGGGGGCAGCCCTATGGCTACACCTTC.

The J gene is TRBJ2-5, the V gene TRBV5-1, with D unresolved. Germline lookup yields CDR1 SGHRS and CDR2 YFSETQ. CDR3 length: 14 amino acids. V shed 4 bases and J shed 5 bases, with 15 bases lying between them. DNA for the CDR3: TGCGCCAGCAGCAACGTGGACGCAGAGGAGACCCAGTACTTC. It specifies CASSNVDAEETQYF.

The V gene is TRBV6-1, the J gene TRBJ1-5; D is undetermined. Germline-derived CDR1 and CDR2 are MNHNS and SASEGT. The CDR3 loop spans 16 amino acids. V lost 4 bases and J 0 bases, leaving 13 bases between the germline ends. The CDR3 DNA follows: TGTGCCAGCAGTGGCCCTGTCCGAAATAGCAATCAGCCCCAGCATTTT. It yields the protein CASSGPVRNSNQPQHF.

The table lists this clone with a few counts. The CDR3 DNA is TGTGCCTGGAGGGGGGGTCGCGGCCGCACAGATACGCAGTATTTT. Its protein is CAWRGGRGRTDTQYF. V usage is TRBV30 and J usage is TRBJ2-3, with D possibly TRBD2 on 6 matching bases. Germline V gives CDR1 GTSNPN, CDR2 SVGIG (reference sequence). Trimming took 3 bases from V and 1 from J, leaving 14 bases between them. CDR3 size: 15 residues.

The V gene is TRBV5-1, the J gene TRBJ2-1; weak D call: TRBD2 (6 bases). This CDR3 has 14 amino acids. Germline CDR1 is SGHRS and CDR2 is YFSETQ. Between the trimmed V and J ends, which lost 3 bases and 6 bases, there was a span of 13 bases. The CDR3 region has the DNA TGCGCCAGCAGCTCGGGACTTTTTTCCAATGAGCAGTTCTTC. It encodes CASSSGLFSNEQFF. Full variable domain (remainder filled in from reference TRBV5-1 and TRBJ2-1): KAGVTQTPRYLIKTRGQQVTLSCSPISGHRSVSWYQQTPGQGLQFLFEYFSETQRNKGNFPGRFSGRQFSNSRSEMNVSTLELGDSALYLCASSSGLFSNEQFFGPGTRLTVL.

In regard to this clone: Additional DNA sequences in this sample encode the identical CDR3. DNA of the CDR3: TGTGCCAGCAGTTTAGTGGGGGCCAACGTCCTGACTTTC. Amino acids: CASSLVGANVLTF. The chain combines TRBV28 with TRBJ2-6; D gene uncertain. V was clipped by 2 bases and J by 4 bases, with 3 bases between them. The CDR3 sequence is 13 residues long. CDR1 is MDHEN and CDR2 is SYDVKM in the germline V gene.

As regards this clone: A far more abundant clone sits one base away, making this likely a read error. V usage is TRBV30 and J usage is TRBJ1-5; possible D gene TRBD1, 5 bases. The CDR3 runs to 12 residues. Per the germline V gene, CDR1 is GTSNPN and CDR2 is SVGIG (reference sequence). CDR3 in DNA: TGTGCCTCGGGACGGGAGAATCAGCCCCAGCGTTTT. This translates into CASGRENQPQRF. Using reference TRBV30 and TRBJ1-5 for the parts outside the CDR3, the full variable domain is SQTIHQWPATLVQPVGSPLSLECTVEGTSNPNLYWYRQAAGRGLQLLFYSVGIGQISSEVPQNLSASRPQDRQFILSSKKLLLSDSGFYLCASGRENQPQRFGDGTRLSIL.

The chain links TRBV19 to TRBJ1-5; tentative D call: TRBD1 (6 bases). Trimming removed 5 bases from V and 4 bases from J, with 15 bases in between. The CDR3 length is 15 residues. Germline V gives CDR1 LNHDA, CDR2 SQIVND (reference sequence). The DNA of the CDR3 is TGTGCCAGTAGTTTGTCCCGGACAGCAAATCAGCCCCAGCATTTT. It codes for CASSLSRTANQPQHF.

Only one count was recorded for this clone. The rearrangement uses TRBV6-5 and TRBJ2-3, with TRBD1 matching 11 bases. J gave up 3 bases and V 7 bases, and 6 bases lay outside the gene matches. The CDR3 covers 15 residues. From germline, CDR1 is MNHEY and CDR2 SVGAGI. The CDR3 here is CASNGQGAWTDTQYF. The CDR3 DNA sequence: TGTGCCAGCAATGGACAGGGGGCTTGGACAGATACGCAGTATTTT.

V usage is TRBV18 and J usage is TRBJ1-1; 9 bases fit TRBD1. This CDR3 has 14 amino acids. Germline assignment: CDR1 KGHSH and CDR2 LQKENI. The junction had 4 bases not matched to a gene; V was cut back by 3 bases and J by 5 bases. CDR3 sequence reads: CASSPYRGRTEAFF. DNA for the CDR3: TGTGCCAGCTCACCGTACAGGGGGCGGACTGAAGCTTTCTTT.

This sequence joins TRBV30 and TRBJ2-3, with a possible D match to TRBD1 (6 bases). The CDR3 is 12 residues long. Germline values: CDR1 GTSNPN, CDR2 SVGIG (reference sequence). V gave up 3 bases and J gave up 5 bases, with 9 bases separating them. CDR3 nucleotides: TGTGCCTGGAGACCAGGGGTAGATACGCAGTATTTT. Encoded protein: CAWRPGVDTQYF.

The chain couples TRBV11-2 to TRBJ2-5, with TRBD2 as a possible D gene (6 bases). Trimming took off 1 base at V and 5 bases at J, with 14 bases between the two ends. The germline V gene has CDR1 SGHAT and CDR2 FQNNGV. The CDR3 is 15 residues long. CDR3 in amino acids: CASSLGATRGETQYF. The CDR3 coding sequence is TGTGCCAGCAGCTTAGGCGCGACCCGGGGGGAGACCCAGTACTTC.

With respect to this clone: A far larger clone is only one base removed, so a read error is likely. The sample has other DNA sequences that encode this CDR3 too. J is TRBJ2-1 and V is TRBV5-1, with 7 nucleotides matching TRBD2. CDR3 size: 15 residues. Per germline, CDR1 SGHRS and CDR2 YFSETQ. CDR3 residues: CASSLVGGQYNEQFF. In DNA, the CDR3 is TGCGCCAGTAGCTTGGTGGGAGGGCAGTACAATGAGCAGTTCTTC.

The chain employs TRBV19 and TRBJ1-2; no definite D call. This CDR3 contains 15 residues. Trimming took 2 bases from V and 8 from J, leaving 18 bases between them. CDR1 is LNHDA and CDR2 is SQIVND in the germline V gene (reference sequence). CDR3 nucleotide sequence: TGTGCCAGTAGTATAAATAGGAGCAGGCCCTCGGGCTACACCTTC. This encodes CASSINRSRPSGYTF.

The table lists this clone with a count of one. The V call is TRBV9, the J call TRBJ2-1, with D tentatively TRBD1 or TRBD2 (5 bases each). Germline V gene lookup returns CDR1 SGDLS and CDR2 YYNGEE. This CDR3 comprises 14 residues. The ends were cut back, 2 bases at V and 9 bases at J, with 15 bases in the middle. This chain's CDR3 is CASSVLGEWGEQFF. DNA for the CDR3: TGTGCCAGCAGCGTGTTAGGGGAGTGGGGTGAGCAGTTCTTC.

The chain recombines TRBV7-9 with TRBJ1-1, with TRBD1 as a possible D gene (6 bases). Germline V gene lookup returns CDR1 SEHNR and CDR2 FQNEAQ (reference sequence). V gave up 1 base and J gave up 5 bases, with 11 bases separating them. The CDR3 runs 14 residues. The CDR3 here is CASSLVGGKTEAFF. The CDR3 DNA follows: TGTGCCAGCAGCTTAGTAGGGGGAAAAACTGAAGCTTTCTTT.

This chain joins TRBV5-6 and TRBJ1-3, with a tentative D call TRBD1 (6 bases). The germline V gene has CDR1 SGHDT and CDR2 YYEEEE. Trimming took 0 bases from V and 1 from J, leaving 11 bases between them. This CDR3 has 16 residues. This chain's CDR3 is CASSLGPGVSGNTIYF. CDR3 nucleotide sequence: TGTGCCAGCAGCTTGGGGCCAGGGGTATCTGGAAACACCATATATTTT.